The 30 T cell receptor beta chains presented below share a single source sample, sequenced in a study of blood T cell repertoires in COVID-19. Libraries were prepared by immunoSEQ multiplex PCR; TCRdb keeps only in-frame clonotypes and omits some of them. The data show about 500,000 clones, about nine tenths seen once. The specimen was PBMCs or T cells enriched from blood (not recorded which). These TCRs come from a young woman who had recovered from COVID-19.

This chain uses TRBV15 with TRBJ2-7; a possible D gene is TRBD1 (7 bases). Trimming pared 1 base from V and 2 bases from J, leaving 15 bases between. Germline V gene data show CDR1 as LNHNV and CDR2 as YYDKDF (reference sequence). CDR3 length: 16 residues. CDR3 nucleotides: TGTGCCACCAGCAGAGGGCGTCCAGGGGGGCCCTACGAGCAGTACTTC. The encoded protein is CATSRGRPGGPYEQYF.

The chain has TRBV4-1 and TRBJ1-5; the D is unclear. The CDR3 has 14 residues. Germline V gene data show CDR1 as MGHRA and CDR2 as YSYEKL. V lost 4 bases and J 0 bases, leaving 7 bases between the germline ends. Here the CDR3 DNA reads TGCGCCAGCAGCCGGAGACCTAGCAATCAGCCCCAGCATTTT. It codes for CASSRRPSNQPQHF.

The chain links TRBV2 to TRBJ2-3; 14 nucleotides agree with TRBD2. The CDR3 is 20 amino acids. Germline V gene data show CDR1 as SNHLY and CDR2 as FYNNEI. The V gene end was trimmed by 6 bases and the J gene end by 6 bases; junction bases not matched to a gene: 20. Here the CDR3 DNA reads TGTGCCAGCAGGGACTTCCCGGGACTAGCGGGGGACCCGCGGGCGGATACGCAGTATTTT. It encodes CASRDFPGLAGDPRADTQYF.

V usage is TRBV3-1 (or the pseudogene TRBV3-2) and J usage is TRBJ2-7, with D perhaps TRBD2 (6 bases). The CDR3 consists of 15 residues. The V gene lost 6 bases and the J gene lost 5 bases, with 20 bases spanning the gap. Germline CDR1 is LGHDT and CDR2 is YNNKEL (reference sequence). The CDR3 loop is CASRKSAGLGNEQYF. CDR3 nucleotides: TGTGCCAGCAGAAAATCCGCGGGGCTCGGCAACGAGCAGTACTTC.

The V call is TRBV10-3, the J call TRBJ1-4; possibly TRBD1 for D (5 bases). V was shortened by 5 bases and J by 8 bases, with 6 bases between the two germline ends. Germline V lookup: CDR1 ENHRY, CDR2 SYGVKD. The CDR3 extends over 11 amino acids. CDR3 loop: CAISPGEKLFF. The CDR3 coding sequence is TGTGCCATCAGTCCAGGGGAAAAACTGTTTTTT.

This clone was detected only a few times. V usage is TRBV4-2 and J usage is TRBJ2-7, with TRBD2 as a possible D gene (5 bases). The CDR3 sequence is 13 residues long. The germline V and J ends were trimmed by 5 bases and 10 bases, with 18 bases remaining between them. Per the germline V gene, CDR1 is LGHNA and CDR2 is YNFKEQ. This CDR3 is CASSEGDRAVQYF. DNA of the CDR3: TGTGCCAGCAGCGAGGGCGATCGGGCGGTTCAGTACTTC.

This chain joins TRBV4-1 and TRBJ1-4; D is ambiguous. CDR1 is MGHRA, CDR2 YSYEKL, per germline. This CDR3 is built from 17 residues. V lost 5 bases and J lost 6, with 22 bases in between. CDR3 in DNA: TGCGCCAGCAGCTCAATTAGGGCTAGGACGGGATATGAAAAACTGTTTTTT. Encoded protein: CASSSIRARTGYEKLFF.

This chain joins TRBV25-1 and TRBJ1-2; a possible D gene is TRBD1 (5 bases). Germline CDR1 reads MGHDK; CDR2 reads SYGVNS. The V and J ends lost 4 bases and 5 bases respectively, with 11 bases between them. This CDR3 is 13 amino acids long. The CDR3 reads CASSVRGGYGYTF. CDR3 sequence (DNA): TGTGCCAGCAGTGTTAGGGGAGGGTATGGCTACACCTTC.

The CDR3 DNA sequence: TGTGCCACCAGTGATCAAAGATATAGCGGGGGGGAGACCCAGTACTTC. It is translated as CATSDQRYSGGETQYF. This chain joins TRBV24-1 and TRBJ2-5; 10 bases fit TRBD2. Germline V gene sequence: CDR1 KGHDR, CDR2 SFDVKD. J gave up 5 bases and V 3 bases, and 8 bases lay outside the gene matches. The CDR3 runs 16 residues.

This chain links TRBV7-2 with TRBJ1-6, with 7 bases that match TRBD1. J gave up 11 bases and V 5 bases, and 9 bases lay outside the gene matches. The germline CDR1 and CDR2 sequences are SGHTA and FQGNSA. The CDR3 runs 14 residues. This CDR3 is CASSLGQVWTPLHF. CDR3 in DNA: TGTGCCAGCAGCCTCGGACAGGTTTGGACACCCCTCCACTTT. Filled out from reference TRBV7-2 and TRBJ1-6, the complete variable domain reads GAGVSQSPSNKVTEKGKDVELRCDPISGHTALYWYRQSLGQGLEFLIYFQGNSAPDKSGLPSDRFSAERTGGSVSTLTIQRTQQEDSAVYLCASSLGQVWTPLHFGNGTRLTVT.

J is TRBJ2-3 and V is TRBV28; 9 nucleotides align to TRBD1. V lost 11 bases and J lost 2; bases outside the gene matches: 20. CDR1 MDHEN and CDR2 SYDVKM come from the germline V gene. This CDR3 region has 18 residues. CDR3: CAGSHRSGTGTITDTQYF. The CDR3 region has the DNA TGTGCCGGATCTCACCGGAGCGGGACAGGGACGATCACAGATACGCAGTATTTT.

This clone was counted once. V is TRBV5-1 and J is TRBJ1-4, with TRBD1 matching over 8 bases. The V and J ends lost 0 bases and 6 bases, in that order; junction bases with no gene match: 1. Germline loops: CDR1 SGHRS, CDR2 YFSETQ. The CDR3 runs 14 residues. Here the CDR3 DNA reads TGCGCCAGCAGCTTGGGGACAGGGTATGAAAAACTGTTTTTT. Translating it yields CASSLGTGYEKLFF.

The V and J genes are TRBV20-1 and TRBJ1-2; TRBD1 is a possible D gene (5 bases). The ends were cut back, 3 bases at V and 6 bases at J, with 23 bases in the middle. The germline gives CDR1 DFQATT, CDR2 SNEGSKA (reference sequence). The CDR3 totals 16 residues. CDR3 nucleotides: TGCAGTGCTAGTCCCTCGGGGGGTGTAGAACGCGATGGCTACACCTTC. It encodes CSASPSGGVERDGYTF.

The chain couples TRBV14 to TRBJ1-1, with a weak D call TRBD1 (6 bases). CDR3 size: 12 residues. The V and J ends lost 0 bases and 10 bases respectively, with 9 bases between them. Looked up from germline, CDR1 is SGHDN and CDR2 is FVKESK. DNA of the CDR3: TGTGCCAGCAGCCAAGATACAGGGTTAGCTTTCTTT. Protein product: CASSQDTGLAFF.

This chain links TRBV5-4 with TRBJ2-3; 9 bases agree with TRBD2. In germline, CDR1 is SGHNT, CDR2 YYREEE (reference sequence). There are 16 residues in the CDR3. The ends lost 4 bases at V and 3 bases at J; junction bases unmatched: 9. The CDR3 sequence is CASSPLPSGETDTQYF. In DNA form, the CDR3 reads TGTGCCAGCAGCCCACTACCTAGCGGGGAGACAGATACGCAGTATTTT. Full variable domain (remainder filled in from reference TRBV5-4 and TRBJ2-3): ETGVTQSPTHLIKTRGQQVTLRCSSQSGHNTVSWYQQALGQGPQFIFQYYREEENGRGNFPPRFSGLQFPNYSSELNVNALELDDSALYLCASSPLPSGETDTQYFGPGTRLTVL.

This clone turned up a few times. The same CDR3 arises from other DNA sequences in this sample as well. The chain uses TRBV2 and TRBJ1-2; 7 bases line up with TRBD1. The CDR3 is 15 amino acids. CDR1 SNHLY and CDR2 FYNNEI come from the germline V gene. V gave up 6 bases and J gave up 2 bases; unmatched junction bases: 9. Written as DNA, the CDR3 is TGTGCCAGCAGCCCCGGGACAGCTCTCAACTATGGCTACACCTTC. Translation gives CASSPGTALNYGYTF. The full variable domain, its missing parts supplied by reference TRBV2 and TRBJ1-2, is EPEVTQTPSHQVTQMGQEVILRCVPISNHLYFYWYRQILGQKVEFLVSFYNNEISEKSEIFDDQFSVERPDGSNFTLKIRSTKLEDSAMYFCASSPGTALNYGYTFGSGTRLTVV.

This sequence joins TRBV5-1 and TRBJ1-2, with 8 bases aligning to TRBD1. CDR1 is SGHRS, CDR2 YFSETQ, per germline. The CDR3 has 13 residues. The ends lost 3 bases at V and 5 bases at J; junction bases unmatched: 3. CDR3 region: CASSSRGPYGYTF. For the CDR3, the DNA is TGCGCCAGCAGCTCCAGGGGGCCATATGGCTACACCTTC.

The chain joins TRBV10-2 to TRBJ1-3; the D is unclear. Germline V lookup: CDR1 WSHSY, CDR2 SAAADI. V shed 0 bases and J shed 0 bases, with 9 bases lying between them. The CDR3 sequence is 16 residues long. The CDR3 DNA reads as TGCGCCAGCAGTGAGTCGGCCCCACACTCTGGAAACACCATATATTTT. Amino acid sequence: CASSESAPHSGNTIYF.

The rearrangement links TRBV5-1 to TRBJ2-5, with 7 bases aligning to TRBD2. The CDR3 loop spans 14 amino acids. Germline V CDR1 and CDR2: SGHRS, YFSETQ. J was trimmed by 1 base and V by 5 bases; bases with no gene match: 5. In DNA, the CDR3 is TGCGCCAGCAGAAAATGGACTAGCCAAGAGACCCAGTACTTC. Translating it yields CASRKWTSQETQYF.

The count of this clone is one. The chain is built from TRBV24-1 and TRBJ2-1, with a possible D match to TRBD2 (6 bases). The V end lost 3 bases, the J end lost 0 bases, and 11 bases lay between the germline ends. Germline assignment: CDR1 KGHDR and CDR2 SFDVKD. This CDR3 is built from 16 residues. In DNA, the CDR3 is TGTGCCACCAGTGATCCCGGGGGTCCCTCCTACAATGAGCAGTTCTTC. Residues: CATSDPGGPSYNEQFF.

The rearrangement joins TRBV18 to TRBJ2-5, with D possibly being TRBD2 (5 bases). Germline V lookup: CDR1 KGHSH, CDR2 LQKENI. Trimming removed 6 bases at V and 5 bases at J, with 13 bases between. The CDR3 is made up of 13 amino acids. As DNA, the CDR3 is TGTGCCAGCTCCCGGGAAAGTCGGGAGACCCAGTACTTC. Encoded protein: CASSRESRETQYF.

V gene TRBV10-3 combines with J gene TRBJ1-1; 12 bases align to TRBD1. The CDR3 covers 15 residues. The trim removed 7 bases at V and 4 bases at J, leaving 7 bases unmatched. CDR1 and CDR2 (germline): ENHRY, SYGVKD. The CDR3: CAITERGQGATEAFF. The CDR3 DNA reads TGTGCCATCACCGAGAGGGGACAGGGGGCCACTGAAGCTTTCTTT.

The rearrangement links TRBV3-1 (or the pseudogene TRBV3-2) to TRBJ1-2; D call uncertain. Trimming left V 1 base short and J 8 bases short, with 8 bases between. Germline assignment: CDR1 LGHDT and CDR2 YNNKEL (reference sequence). CDR3 size: 12 residues. The CDR3 sequence is CASSQVGDGYTF. DNA for the CDR3: TGTGCCAGCAGCCAAGTGGGAGACGGCTACACCTTC.

This chain links TRBV28 with TRBJ1-4; D ambiguous. Trimming cost V 5 bases and J 1 base, with 11 bases left between them. The CDR3 spans 15 residues. Germline CDR1 and CDR2: MDHEN and SYDVKM. In nucleotides, the CDR3 is TGTGCCAGCAGTCTCCCCCGGGGAACTAATGAAAAACTGTTTTTT. It translates to CASSLPRGTNEKLFF.

This chain connects TRBV5-1 to TRBJ1-2; the match to TRBD1 covers 7 bases. The CDR3 is made up of 15 amino acids. J gave up 6 bases and V 4 bases, and 12 bases lay outside the gene matches. Per germline, CDR1 SGHRS and CDR2 YFSETQ. CDR3 in DNA: TGCGCCAGCAGCACAGAGGGACAGAGACAGAATGGCTACACCTTC. Protein: CASSTEGQRQNGYTF.

CDR3 nucleotide sequence: TGCGCCAGCAGCCCAGGCCCGGACCAGGGGGCTCACGCCGAGCAGTACTTC. Its protein product is CASSPGPDQGAHAEQYF. The rearrangement joins TRBV5-1 to TRBJ2-7; 8 nucleotides align to TRBD1. V dropped 4 bases and J dropped 6; count of bases not matched to a gene: 18. This CDR3 is 17 amino acids long. Germline lookup yields CDR1 SGHRS and CDR2 YFSETQ.

This clone appeared a few times. This sequence joins TRBV12-5 and TRBJ2-1; 7 positions match TRBD1. V was pared by 0 bases and J by 6 bases, with 8 bases of the junction left unmatched. Germline V gives CDR1 LGHNT, CDR2 FRNRAP. CDR3 length: 16 amino acids. CDR3 sequence: CASGLVLRGPGNEQFF. The DNA for the CDR3 is TGTGCTAGTGGTTTGGTCCTGAGGGGGCCGGGCAATGAGCAGTTCTTC.

The V gene is TRBV28, the J gene TRBJ1-2; D gene unclear. The CDR3 covers 13 residues. Trimming pared 3 bases from V and 3 bases from J, leaving 8 bases between. Germline CDR1 reads MDHEN; CDR2 reads SYDVKM. For the CDR3, the DNA is TGTGCCAGCAGTTTTGAGAGGTACTATGGCTACACCTTC. Its translation: CASSFERYYGYTF.

The V gene is TRBV7-2, the J gene TRBJ1-5; possible D gene TRBD1, 6 bases. Per the germline V gene, CDR1 is SGHTA and CDR2 is FQGNSA. This CDR3 comprises 15 residues. V was cut by 5 bases and J by 5 bases, with 16 bases left in between. The CDR3 DNA reads as TGTGCCAGCAGCCGTCGGGACAAGGGATATCAGCCCCAGCATTTT. Residues: CASSRRDKGYQPQHF.

The gene calls are TRBV6-5 and TRBJ2-1; D possibly corresponds to TRBD2 (7 bases). Germline CDR1 and CDR2: MNHEY and SVGAGI. Trimming cost V 0 bases and J 8 bases, with 11 bases left between them. The CDR3 runs 14 residues. The CDR3 loop is CASSYSGGQDEQFF. The CDR3 region has the DNA TGTGCCAGCAGTTACTCGGGGGGGCAGGATGAGCAGTTCTTC.